This T cell receptor beta chain was identified in a study of T cells in Graves' hyperthyroidism and ophthalmopathy. General study points: Through a model of 13 V-J features, ophthalmopathy was separated from stable hyperthyroidism. Clonotypes that were expanded in thyroid above 0.001 mostly appeared in blood too.

The V gene lost 5 bases and the J gene lost 7 bases, with 14 bases spanning the gap. Germline CDR1 SGHTA, CDR2 FQGNSA. The CDR3 runs 13 residues. No ophthalmopathy progression within 18 months constituted stable Graves' hyperthyroidism. Patients showing uncontrolled infection, other autoimmune disease, pregnancy or lactation were ineligible. RNA transcripts gave rise to amplified TCR beta CDR3 regions. A set of HTBI primers served as the primers for a first-round RT-PCR of the TCR CDR3. TCRdb reprocessed the multiplex PCR reads with MiXCR, giving one entry per CDR3 protein. The sample records under 700,000 distinct CDR3 sequences, more than 45% being singletons. A note on this clonotype: What it binds is not known.

The receptor was derived from a woman younger than 30 with Graves' hyperthyroidism. The sequencing sample was made of peripheral blood or thyroid tissue (not recorded which). This sequence joins TRBV7-2 and TRBJ2-5, with no clear D. CDR3 nucleotide sequence: TGTGCCAGCAGCGAAGACCTAAGAGGGACCCAGTACTTC. Amino acids: CASSEDLRGTQYF.